These 31 T cell receptor beta chains came from one sample sequenced in a study of cytomegalovirus exposure and HLA in healthy donors. The study ran its PCR with 60 Vbeta and 13 Jbeta primers. Some clones are missing from TCRdb's copy, which holds only in-frame ones; the method was immunoSEQ multiplex PCR. The sample shows about 150,000 clones, more than 75% of them seen only once. The sequenced sample was PBMCs. These receptors were obtained from a man aged 40-50 years in good health and CMV-seronegative.

The J gene is TRBJ1-5, the V gene TRBV2, with D possibly being TRBD1 (5 bases). Germline CDR1 is SNHLY and CDR2 is FYNNEI. This CDR3 contains 14 residues. V lost 4 bases and J lost 4, with 11 bases in between. The DNA for the CDR3 is TGTGCCAGCAGTGCCGGGGGGGAGAATCAGCCCCAGCATTTT. Translation gives CASSAGGENQPQHF.

This clone appeared a few times. The chain employs TRBV28 and TRBJ1-5; 7 nucleotides match TRBD1. The CDR3 contains 13 residues. In germline, CDR1 is MDHEN, CDR2 SYDVKM. V trimming: 5 bases; J trimming: 6 bases; junction bases outside the gene matches: 4. The CDR3 loop is CASSGQAPQPQHF. Here the CDR3 DNA reads TGTGCCAGCAGTGGACAGGCCCCTCAGCCCCAGCATTTT.

The chain employs TRBV29-1 and TRBJ2-5, with D perhaps matching TRBD2 (5 bases). Trimming left V 7 bases short and J 3 bases short, with 15 bases between. The CDR3 totals 13 residues. The germline gives CDR1 SQVTM, CDR2 ANQGSEA. CDR3 amino acids: CSAEGSGEETQYF. The CDR3 DNA reads as TGCAGCGCCGAGGGCTCCGGAGAAGAGACCCAGTACTTC.

The CDR3 is CASTSGPQGSGNTIYF. For the CDR3, the DNA is TGTGCTAGCACTTCCGGCCCTCAGGGTTCAGGAAACACCATATATTTT. V usage is TRBV12-5 and J usage is TRBJ1-3; possibly TRBD1 for D (5 bases). The germline V and J ends were trimmed by 9 bases and 4 bases, with 22 bases remaining between them. There are 16 residues in the CDR3. Per germline, CDR1 LGHNT and CDR2 FRNRAP.

This sequence joins TRBV6-4 and TRBJ2-1, with TRBD2 as a possible D gene (5 bases). With 5 bases removed from V and 5 bases from J, the gap between germline ends came to 13 bases. CDR3 size: 14 residues. CDR1 and CDR2 (germline): MRHNA, SNTAGT. Here the CDR3 reads CASSYVRGNNEQFF. The CDR3, as DNA: TGTGCCAGCAGTTACGTCCGGGGTAACAATGAGCAGTTCTTC.

Turning to this clone: Germline and junction disagree at one end, which may indicate a read error. J is TRBJ1-2 and V is TRBV19, with D possibly being TRBD1 (6 bases). CDR1 LNHDA and CDR2 SQIVND come from the germline V gene (reference sequence). The CDR3 totals 13 residues. This CDR3 is CASSIQGNYGYAF. DNA for the CDR3: TGTGCCAGTAGTATACAGGGGAACTATGGCTACGCCTTC.

The chain couples TRBV4-1 to TRBJ2-7; D possibly corresponds to TRBD2 (6 bases). The CDR3 consists of 13 residues. The germline gives CDR1 MGHRA, CDR2 YSYEKL. The V and J ends lost 1 base and 4 bases respectively, with 8 bases between them. In nucleotides, the CDR3 is TGCGCCAGCAGCCAAGGACTAGGATACGAGCAGTACTTC. Translated, it gives CASSQGLGYEQYF.

V gene TRBV4-3 combines with J gene TRBJ2-3; a possible D gene is TRBD1 (6 bases). The V gene's germline CDR1 is LGHNA and CDR2 YSLEER. The V end lost 5 bases, the J end lost 4 bases, and 13 bases lay between the germline ends. This CDR3 region has 14 residues. CDR3 bases: TGCGCCAGCAGCGTACAGGGTGGGGCAGATACGCAGTATTTT. Translation: CASSVQGGADTQYF.

The rearrangement links TRBV25-1 to TRBJ2-7; the D is unclear. The germline gives CDR1 MGHDK, CDR2 SYGVNS. The length of the CDR3 is 15 residues. The germline V and J ends were trimmed by 3 bases and 7 bases, with 19 bases remaining between them. The CDR3 sequence: CASSDTVSPPREQYF. The CDR3, as DNA: TGTGCCAGCAGTGATACGGTCTCCCCTCCTAGAGAGCAGTACTTC.

The rearrangement joins TRBV11-1 to TRBJ2-2, with D hard to call. CDR1 and CDR2 (germline): SGHAT, FQDESV (reference sequence). The CDR3 covers 15 residues. V shed 5 bases and J shed 0 bases, with 10 bases lying between them. CDR3 nucleotides: TGTGCCAGCAGCCCCGGAACAGCGAACACCGGGGAGCTGTTTTTT. It specifies CASSPGTANTGELFF.

This clone was recorded a few times. The CDR3 coding sequence is TGTGCCAGTAGTATAGTTTGGACAGGAACCACAGATACGCAGTATTTT. Translated, it gives CASSIVWTGTTDTQYF. This chain joins TRBV19 and TRBJ2-3; TRBD1 agrees at 7 bases. The length of the CDR3 is 16 residues. CDR1 LNHDA and CDR2 SQIVND come from the germline V gene (reference sequence). With V trimmed by 1 base and J by 2 bases, 6 bases remained unmatched.

The rearrangement joins TRBV4-1 to TRBJ2-7; D not certain. In germline, CDR1 is MGHRA, CDR2 YSYEKL. V dropped 3 bases and J dropped 2 bases, with 11 bases sitting between them. CDR3 length: 14 amino acids. CDR3 amino acids: CASSHSSNPYEQYF. Here the CDR3 DNA reads TGCGCCAGCAGCCACTCTAGTAATCCCTACGAGCAGTACTTC.

The chain carries TRBV28 and TRBJ1-5; 7 bases align to TRBD1. V lost 5 bases to trimming and J lost 3 bases; unmatched junction nucleotides: 4. This CDR3 has 14 residues. The V gene's germline CDR1 is MDHEN and CDR2 SYDVKM. CDR3 sequence reads: CASSRGQDNQPQHF. CDR3 bases: TGTGCCAGCAGTAGAGGACAGGACAATCAGCCCCAGCATTTT.

This clone was observed a handful of times. The V call is TRBV11-2, the J call TRBJ2-7; possible D gene TRBD1, 6 bases. The CDR3 has 13 amino acids. The V end was cut by 8 bases, the J end by 6 bases, with 17 bases between. The germline V gene encodes CDR1 SGHAT and CDR2 FQNNGV. The CDR3 sequence: CASSGQGRGEQYF. The DNA of the CDR3 is TGTGCCAGCTCGGGGCAGGGGCGAGGCGAGCAGTACTTC.

The rearrangement joins TRBV6-5 to TRBJ1-2; the D is unclear. The CDR3 has 10 amino acids. Trimming removed 4 bases at V and 6 bases at J, with 3 bases between. CDR1 and CDR2 from the germline V gene are MNHEY and SVGAGI. DNA for the CDR3: TGTGCCAGCAGTTTAAATGGCTACACCTTC. The encoded protein is CASSLNGYTF.

The chain has TRBV27 and TRBJ2-5; 8 bases align to TRBD1. With V trimmed by 3 bases and J by 1 base, 4 bases remained unmatched. CDR1 MNHEY and CDR2 SMNVEV come from the germline V gene (reference sequence). This CDR3 has 15 residues. The CDR3 spells CASSLYGTGQETQYF. The CDR3 DNA is TGTGCCAGCAGTTTGTACGGGACAGGCCAAGAGACCCAGTACTTC.

This clone was picked up a small number of times. The chain carries TRBV28 and TRBJ2-4; 12 bases match TRBD1. V gave up 2 bases and J gave up 0 bases; unmatched junction bases: 11. From germline, CDR1 is MDHEN and CDR2 SYDVKM. The CDR3 is 20 amino acids. The CDR3 protein is CASSLSRSGTGGIAKNIQYF. DNA for the CDR3: TGTGCCAGCAGTTTAAGCAGATCGGGGACAGGGGGCATAGCCAAAAACATTCAGTACTTC.

V gene TRBV4-3 combines with J gene TRBJ2-7, with 7 bases aligning to TRBD1. Germline-derived CDR1 and CDR2 are LGHNA and YSLEER. V was pared by 3 bases and J by 4 bases, with 6 bases of the junction left unmatched. This CDR3 spans 14 amino acids. This chain's CDR3 is CASSQTDRDYEQYF. In DNA, the CDR3 is TGCGCCAGCAGCCAGACCGACAGGGATTACGAGCAGTACTTC.

V and J are TRBV19 and TRBJ1-5, with D perhaps matching TRBD1 (5 bases). This CDR3 has 15 residues. The ends were cut back, 2 bases at V and 6 bases at J, with 14 bases in the middle. The V gene's germline CDR1 is LNHDA and CDR2 SQIVND (reference sequence). The CDR3 reads CASSIQGVQTQPQHF. The CDR3 nucleotides read TGTGCCAGTAGTATACAAGGGGTACAGACTCAGCCCCAGCATTTT.

This rearrangement joins TRBV11-2 to TRBJ2-2; TRBD2 aligns across 8 bases. CDR1 and CDR2 (germline): SGHAT, FQNNGV. The length of the CDR3 is 15 residues. V shed 1 base, J shed 4 bases, and the junction held 2 bases outside the gene matches. DNA for the CDR3: TGTGCCAGCAGCTTAGTTAGCGGGATCACCGGGGAGCTGTTTTTT. This codes for CASSLVSGITGELFF.

This clone was counted once. The V call is TRBV27, the J call TRBJ2-3, with a weak D call TRBD1 (5 bases). Germline CDR1 and CDR2: MNHEY and SMNVEV (reference sequence). The length of the CDR3 is 14 residues. V was trimmed by 6 bases and J by 5 bases, leaving 15 bases between them. In nucleotides, the CDR3 is TGTGCCAGCAGATCGGCAGGGTTAAAAGATACGCAGTATTTT. Translation gives CASRSAGLKDTQYF.

The gene calls are TRBV7-2 and TRBJ2-3; TRBD2 matches 11 bases. CDR3 length: 16 residues. Germline CDR1 and CDR2: SGHTA and FQGNSA. V lost 8 bases and J lost 0; bases outside the gene matches: 7. CDR3 nucleotides: TGTGCCAGCGGCCTTAGGACTAGCGGGAGCACAGATACGCAGTATTTT. Translation gives CASGLRTSGSTDTQYF.

This clone occurred a few times. This chain connects TRBV19 to TRBJ1-1; 7 bases match TRBD1. Germline CDR1 reads LNHDA; CDR2 reads SQIVND (reference sequence). The CDR3 runs to 15 residues. With V trimmed by 8 bases and J by 5 bases, 14 bases remained unmatched. The DNA for the CDR3 is TGTGCCAGTGTCGACAGGGCCGGGAGGGAGACTGAAGCTTTCTTT. It is translated as CASVDRAGRETEAFF.

The gene calls are TRBV28 and TRBJ1-2; tentatively, D is TRBD1 (6 bases). The germline gives CDR1 MDHEN, CDR2 SYDVKM. V lost 8 bases and J lost 7, with 20 bases in between. The CDR3 contains 14 residues. The CDR3, as DNA: TGTGCCAGCGAACAAGGAGCAGGGGTGGGTGGCTACACCTTC. This translates into CASEQGAGVGGYTF.

This chain joins TRBV19 and TRBJ1-2, with a weak D call TRBD1 (5 bases). The length of the CDR3 is 15 residues. Germline CDR1 LNHDA, CDR2 SQIVND (reference sequence). Trimming pared 5 bases from V and 0 bases from J, leaving 13 bases between. This CDR3 is CASSFNRISNYGYTF. In nucleotides, the CDR3 is TGTGCCAGTAGTTTCAACAGGATTTCTAACTATGGCTACACCTTC. The full variable domain, in which reference TRBV19 and TRBJ1-2 provide the parts outside the CDR3, is DGGITQSPKYLFRKEGQNVTLSCEQNLNHDAMYWYRQDPGQGLRLIYYSQIVNDFQKGDIAEGYSVSREKKESFPLTVTSAQKNPTAFYLCASSFNRISNYGYTFGSGTRLTVV.

The chain employs TRBV7-8 and TRBJ1-5; D unresolved. This CDR3 is built from 15 residues. Germline V gene data show CDR1 as SGHVS and CDR2 as FQNEAQ. With 2 bases removed from V and 0 bases from J, the gap between germline ends came to 8 bases. CDR3 amino acids: CASSLIRNSNQPQHF. CDR3 sequence (DNA): TGTGCCAGCAGCTTAATCAGGAATAGCAATCAGCCCCAGCATTTT.

The genes are TRBV19 and TRBJ2-2; D possibly corresponds to TRBD2 (5 bases). The CDR3 runs 14 residues. V was clipped by 3 bases and J by 3 bases, with 8 bases between them. The germline CDR1 and CDR2 sequences are LNHDA and SQIVND (reference sequence). CDR3 nucleotides: TGTGCCAGTAGTATTGAGGGAGACACCGGGGAGCTGTTTTTT. This codes for CASSIEGDTGELFF.

For this clone: This sample includes further DNA sequences coding for the same CDR3. The gene calls are TRBV5-1 and TRBJ1-1, with TRBD1 matching over 7 bases. Germline CDR1 SGHRS, CDR2 YFSETQ. The CDR3 has 14 residues. With 7 bases clipped from V and 1 base from J, the junction kept 7 bases outside the gene matches. The DNA of the CDR3 is TGCGCCAGCGTACAGGGGAGTACGAACACTGAAGCTTTCTTT. This gives the protein CASVQGSTNTEAFF.

This clone was counted once. J is TRBJ1-6 and V is TRBV5-5; TRBD1 is a possible D gene (6 bases). The CDR3 runs to 18 residues. The V gene lost 3 bases and the J gene lost 0 bases, with 16 bases spanning the gap. Germline V lookup: CDR1 SGHKS, CDR2 YYEKEE (reference sequence). The DNA of the CDR3 is TGTGCCAGCAGCTCCCGGGTCGGGGGGCTCTCCTATAATTCACCCCTCCACTTT. This sequence encodes CASSSRVGGLSYNSPLHF.

This sequence joins TRBV7-2 and TRBJ1-1; D is uncertain. This CDR3 has 13 amino acids. From germline, CDR1 is SGHTA and CDR2 FQGNSA. The V gene lost 2 bases and the J gene lost 6 bases, with 10 bases spanning the gap. The CDR3 region is CASSLFDRAEAFF. CDR3 DNA: TGTGCCAGCAGCTTATTTGATCGAGCTGAAGCTTTCTTT.

V gene TRBV11-2 combines with J gene TRBJ1-4; D perhaps matches TRBD1 (5 bases). The V gene's germline CDR1 is SGHAT and CDR2 FQNNGV. V was clipped by 0 bases and J by 5 bases, with 13 bases between them. This CDR3 comprises 16 residues. The CDR3 coding sequence is TGTGCCAGCAGCTTAGATTTGGGGCGGGGGAATGAAAAACTGTTTTTT. This gives the protein CASSLDLGRGNEKLFF. The full variable domain, with the rest looked up from reference TRBV11-2 and TRBJ1-4, is EAGVAQSPRYKIIEKRQSVAFWCNPISGHATLYWYQQILGQGPKLLIQFQNNGVVDDSQLPKDRFSAERLKGVDSTLKIQPAKLEDSAVYLCASSLDLGRGNEKLFFGSGTQLSVL.